This T cell receptor (beta chain) was sequenced for a study of blood T cell repertoires in COVID-19 (dated by TCRdb to the early 2020s). In the study overall: Collaborator samples came from the United States, Italy and Spain and covered acute and convalescent phases of COVID-19. The sample metadata nearly always contained a de-identified subject ID, COVID-19 status, age in years and sex. A freely available public database, intended as a resource for researchers studying the immune response to SARS-CoV-2, is where the repertoires were released. The dataset comprised deeply sampled blood TCRbeta repertoires from subjects exposed to, actively infected with, or recovered from COVID-19. The samples were drawn from the first 160 participants of the ongoing ImmuneRACE study and from some 1,300 subjects provided by 6 global collaborators. HLA class I and class II types, where available, came from metadata supplied by the sample provider rather than from assay-based typing. The prospective study material was composed of cDNA or gDNA derived from T cells, B-cell-depleted T cells, or PBMCs. Overall study outcomes, separate from this receptor: Clinical and demographic metadata were provided uncurated, with the amount varying by source and participant.

CDR1 and CDR2, per the germline V gene (reference sequence), are LNHDA and SQIVND. The CDR3, cysteine through phenylalanine, is 15 amino acids long. The only DNA kept is the CDR3, 45 bases in frame from the first base. At the junction V is shortened by 10 bases and J by 3 bases; bases outside the gene matches: 7. Concerning this clone itself: Its cognate antigen has yet to be identified. No per-base quality is available; no much larger clone lies one base away.

One collaborating source in Seattle enrolled patients while the patients were actively infected and followed the patients over time throughout the course of disease. Collaborating institutions collected whole blood in K2EDTA tubes following their own protocols. For TCRbeta analysis, collaborators shipped samples in one of three forms: frozen whole blood, isolated PBMCs, or DNA extracted from either of those sample types. TCRbeta CDR3 regions were amplified from genomic DNA using the immunoSEQ Assay, a bias-controlled multiplex PCR. On the study's bioinformatics: The number of nucleated cells in each sample was estimated from the amplification of reference gene primers within the assay. To quantify the absolute abundance of each unique TCRbeta CDR3 rearrangement, sequence reads were collapsed and filtered. For each sample, productive Simpson clonality was calculated as the square root of Simpson's diversity index over productive rearrangements. Not all clones reach the TCRdb copy of this immuneACCESS table, which keeps in-frame sequences only. Checked studies attribute under half of the gap to unresolved V genes and leave the rest unexplained. The D gene and trimming were derived from the DNA, and the V and J assignments and clone size from that table. This sample lists 150,000 to 160,000 clones; approximately 85% were detected once. The top ten constitute around 0.63% of the sample.

The clonotype was recovered from a man in his fifties or sixties with COVID-19, enrolled during active disease. Sequencing was performed on peripheral blood. The chain joins TRBV19 to TRBJ1-5; 12 bases in the junction line up with TRBD1. The CDR3 protein is CATRDRGRFNQPQHF. The DNA reads as follows: TGTGCCACCCGGGACAGGGGGCGTTTCAATCAGCCCCAGCATTTT.